These 15 T cell receptor beta chains were sequenced from one sample in a study of cytomegalovirus exposure and HLA in healthy donors. The PCR employed 60 Vbeta primers together with 13 Jbeta primers. The data were produced by immunoSEQ multiplex PCR, yet TCRdb's version contains in-frame clones alone and is incomplete. This table has 150,000 or so clones, roughly 73% appearing once. Specimen: PBMCs. All receptors derive from a woman in her thirties or forties in good health and CMV-seropositive.

This chain connects TRBV7-2 to TRBJ1-2, with D perhaps TRBD1 (5 bases). Germline V gene lookup returns CDR1 SGHTA and CDR2 FQGNSA. This CDR3 has 13 residues. The V end was cut by 1 base, the J end by 2 bases, with 5 bases between. The CDR3 sequence is CASSLGQNYGYTF. Written as DNA, the CDR3 is TGTGCCAGCAGCTTAGGACAGAACTATGGCTACACCTTC.

The CDR3 is CASSGSGTSGTYEQYF. The DNA for the CDR3 is TGTGCCAGCAGCGGCTCCGGGACTAGCGGAACCTACGAGCAGTACTTC. The V call is TRBV9, the J call TRBJ2-7, with 11 bases lining up with TRBD2. This CDR3 comprises 16 residues. Germline values: CDR1 SGDLS, CDR2 YYNGEE. The V and J ends lost 3 bases and 2 bases, in that order; junction bases with no gene match: 7.

This chain uses TRBV7-9 with TRBJ2-4; no clear D. CDR3 length: 14 amino acids. Germline V gene data show CDR1 as SEHNR and CDR2 as FQNEAQ (reference sequence). Trimming left V 1 base short and J 13 bases short, with 17 bases between. The CDR3 region has the DNA TGTGCCAGCAGCTTAGTAGTCCTCGCCGTCGGGCAGTACTTC. This translates into CASSLVVLAVGQYF.

This chain joins TRBV5-4 and TRBJ2-5, with a tentative D call TRBD1 (6 bases). Germline CDR1 reads SGHNT; CDR2 reads YYREEE (reference sequence). CDR3 length equals 13 residues. V was pared by 4 bases and J by 0 bases, with 7 bases between. The CDR3 reads CASSGTYQETQYF. In DNA form, the CDR3 reads TGTGCCAGCAGCGGGACATACCAAGAGACCCAGTACTTC.

The V gene is TRBV10-3, the J gene TRBJ1-4, with 8 nucleotides matching TRBD1. CDR3 size: 13 residues. CDR1 is ENHRY, CDR2 SYGVKD, per germline. The junction had 6 bases not matched to a gene; V was cut back by 7 bases and J by 8 bases. CDR3 loop: CAIKGQEKEKLFF. CDR3 in DNA: TGTGCCATCAAGGGACAGGAAAAGGAAAAACTGTTTTTT.

The chain has TRBV6-5 and TRBJ2-7; the D is unclear. The CDR3 covers 11 residues. Trimming shortened V by 6 bases and J by 0 bases, and 3 bases separated the two germline ends. Germline V lookup: CDR1 MNHEY, CDR2 SVGAGI. DNA for the CDR3: TGTGCCAGCAGCCGCTCCTACGAGCAGTACTTC. Its translation is CASSRSYEQYF.

This rearrangement joins TRBV2 to TRBJ2-3; 11 positions agree with TRBD1. The CDR3 extends over 15 amino acids. The trim removed 5 bases at V and 2 bases at J, leaving 3 bases unmatched. Germline CDR1 is SNHLY and CDR2 is FYNNEI. CDR3 residues: CASSQDRGPTDTQYF. The CDR3 region has the DNA TGTGCCAGCAGTCAGGACAGGGGGCCCACAGATACGCAGTATTTT. Filled out from reference TRBV2 and TRBJ2-3, the complete variable domain reads EPEVTQTPSHQVTQMGQEVILRCVPISNHLYFYWYRQILGQKVEFLVSFYNNEISEKSEIFDDQFSVERPDGSNFTLKIRSTKLEDSAMYFCASSQDRGPTDTQYFGPGTRLTVL.

The chain is built from TRBV2 and TRBJ1-3, with TRBD1 matching 7 bases. The V gene end was trimmed by 6 bases and the J gene end by 4 bases; junction bases not matched to a gene: 9. CDR3 length: 15 amino acids. In germline, CDR1 is SNHLY, CDR2 FYNNEI. In nucleotides, the CDR3 is TGTGCCAGCAGCCTCGATACAGGGGTGGGAAACACCATATATTTT. Its translation is CASSLDTGVGNTIYF.

The rearrangement links TRBV7-3 to TRBJ2-3; a weak D match, TRBD2 (6 bases). V lost 2 bases and J lost 5, with 20 bases in between. Per the germline V gene, CDR1 is SGHTA and CDR2 is FQGTGA. This CDR3 comprises 17 residues. The CDR3 region is CASSLGGFRAHGDTQYF. The CDR3 DNA is TGTGCCAGCAGCTTAGGGGGGTTTAGGGCCCACGGAGATACGCAGTATTTT.

The genes are TRBV28 and TRBJ2-7, with 8 bases aligning to TRBD1. Germline CDR1 reads MDHEN; CDR2 reads SYDVKM. The CDR3 has 15 amino acids. Unmatched junction bases numbered 7, after V lost 5 bases and J lost 1 base. CDR3 coding DNA: TGTGCCAGCAGTCCGGGGACAGGCCCTTCCTACGAGCAGTACTTC. Translated: CASSPGTGPSYEQYF. Based on the CDR3 plus reference TRBV28 and TRBJ2-7, the full variable domain is DVKVTQSSRYLVKRTGEKVFLECVQDMDHENMFWYRQDPGLGLRLIYFSYDVKMKEKGDIPEGYSVSREKKERFSLILESASTNQTSMYLCASSPGTGPSYEQYFGPGTRLTVT.

This chain joins TRBV7-8 and TRBJ1-1, with D perhaps matching TRBD1 (6 bases). Germline V gene lookup returns CDR1 SGHVS and CDR2 FQNEAQ. The V gene lost 5 bases and the J gene lost 8 bases, with 27 bases spanning the gap. The CDR3 covers 17 residues. The CDR3 reads CASSIQTVPTGLAEAFF. In nucleotides, the CDR3 is TGTGCCAGCAGCATACAGACAGTTCCGACAGGTCTCGCCGAAGCTTTCTTT.

As concerns this clone: Different DNA sequences within this sample yield the same CDR3. The chain uses TRBV7-7 and TRBJ1-1; TRBD1 matches 7 bases. V shed 5 bases, J shed 2 bases, and the junction held 2 bases outside the gene matches. This CDR3 is 13 amino acids long. Germline CDR1 is SSHAT and CDR2 is FNYEAQ (reference sequence). CDR3 DNA: TGTGCCAGCAGCCGGGACAGTAACACTGAAGCTTTCTTT. Translation gives CASSRDSNTEAFF.

This clone showed up just a few times. DNA of the CDR3: TGTGCCAGCAGCTTGGGGAGGCTGAACACCGGGGAGCTGTTTTTT. This encodes CASSLGRLNTGELFF. This chain connects TRBV5-4 to TRBJ2-2; perhaps TRBD2 as D (5 bases). CDR1 is SGHNT, CDR2 YYREEE, per germline (reference sequence). Trimming stripped 0 bases from V and 1 base from J, with 7 bases between. The CDR3 runs 15 residues.

The chain combines TRBV9 with TRBJ1-1, with 7 bases identical to TRBD1. V was clipped by 0 bases and J by 4 bases; unmatched bases: 3. This CDR3 has 14 residues. Looked up from germline, CDR1 is SGDLS and CDR2 is YYNGEE. The CDR3 protein is CASSVDPGGTEAFF. The CDR3 DNA is TGTGCCAGCAGCGTAGATCCAGGGGGCACTGAAGCTTTCTTT.

The chain is built from TRBV11-3 and TRBJ1-1, with a tentative D call TRBD1 (5 bases). The CDR3 is made up of 18 amino acids. CDR1 is SGHNT, CDR2 YENEEA, per germline. Trimming pared 5 bases from V and 0 bases from J, leaving 22 bases between. The DNA of the CDR3 is TGTGCCAGCAGCCGATTTGGGGGGGAAGGGACGATGAACACTGAAGCTTTCTTT. It is translated as CASSRFGGEGTMNTEAFF.